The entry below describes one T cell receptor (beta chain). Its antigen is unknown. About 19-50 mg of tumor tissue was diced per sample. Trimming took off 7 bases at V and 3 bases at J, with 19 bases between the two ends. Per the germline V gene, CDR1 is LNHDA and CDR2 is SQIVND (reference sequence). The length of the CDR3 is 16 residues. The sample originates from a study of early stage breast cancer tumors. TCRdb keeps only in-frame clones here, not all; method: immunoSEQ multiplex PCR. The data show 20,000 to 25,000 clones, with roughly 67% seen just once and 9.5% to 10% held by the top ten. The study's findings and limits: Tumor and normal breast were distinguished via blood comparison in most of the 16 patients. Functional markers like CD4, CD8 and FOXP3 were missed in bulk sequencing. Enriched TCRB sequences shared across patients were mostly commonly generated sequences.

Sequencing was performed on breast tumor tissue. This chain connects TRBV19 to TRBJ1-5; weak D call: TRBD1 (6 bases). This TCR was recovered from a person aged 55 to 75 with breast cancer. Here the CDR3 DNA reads TGTGCCAGTAAAGTTTGGGGGCAGGGTCACAATCAGCCCCAGCATTTT. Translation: CASKVWGQGHNQPQHF.